The 16 T cell receptor beta chains in this list originate from one sample, sequenced in a study of graft-versus-host responses after intestinal transplantation. Data came from immunoSEQ multiplex PCR; TCRdb stores just in-frame clones and leaves some out. The sample includes 75,000 to 100,000 clones, over 75% of them seen just once. The sequenced sample was PBMCs, obtained roughly 68 weeks after intestinal transplant. Every receptor here comes from a human patient who received an intestinal transplant, so some T cells may come from the graft donor.

V is TRBV5-8 and J is TRBJ2-1; TRBD2 agrees at 7 bases. J gave up 0 bases and V 4 bases, and 4 bases lay outside the gene matches. This CDR3 has 15 amino acids. Germline lookup yields CDR1 SGHTS and CDR2 YDEGEE. The CDR3 sequence is CASSRAGSSYNEQFF. DNA of the CDR3: TGTGCCAGCAGCCGAGCGGGGAGCTCCTACAATGAGCAGTTCTTC. Supplemented by reference TRBV5-8 and TRBJ2-1, the full variable domain reads EAGVTQSPTHLIKTRGQQATLRCSPISGHTSVYWYQQALGLGLQFLLWYDEGEERNRGNFPPRFSGRQFPNYSSELNVNALELEDSALYLCASSRAGSSYNEQFFGPGTRLTVL.

This chain joins TRBV5-1 and TRBJ1-1; D might be TRBD1 (6 bases). Germline CDR1 and CDR2: SGHRS and YFSETQ. This CDR3 spans 16 amino acids. Trimming shortened V by 4 bases and J by 1 base, and 17 bases separated the two germline ends. The CDR3 region has the DNA TGCGCCAGCAGCCTCGGAGTCGGGGGCGGGAACACTGAAGCTTTCTTT. Translating it yields CASSLGVGGGNTEAFF.

DNA of the CDR3: TGTGCCAGCAGTGAAATTGCGGGGGGGGCCTACAATGAGCAGTTCTTC. Translated, it gives CASSEIAGGAYNEQFF. This chain links TRBV6-1 with TRBJ2-1; 9 bases fit TRBD2. This CDR3 is 16 amino acids long. V lost 2 bases, J lost 2 bases, and 4 bases stayed unmatched. Germline CDR1 reads MNHNS; CDR2 reads SASEGT.

CDR3 sequence: CSAKDGYEQYF. CDR3 nucleotides: TGCAGTGCAAAGGACGGCTACGAGCAGTACTTC. The chain carries TRBV20-1 and TRBJ2-5; the D is unclear. The J call may be mistaken, given a closer DNA end match to TRBJ2-7. CDR3 length: 11 amino acids. Germline V lookup: CDR1 DFQATT, CDR2 SNEGSKA (reference sequence).

The gene calls are TRBV6-1 and TRBJ1-3; unclear D gene. V shed 6 bases and J shed 0 bases, with 9 bases lying between them. The CDR3 has 14 residues. Per germline, CDR1 MNHNS and CDR2 SASEGT. CDR3 DNA sequence: TGTGCCAGCAGGTCTACGGGCTCTGGAAACACCATATATTTT. This translates into CASRSTGSGNTIYF.

In the case of this clone: This specimen includes other DNA sequences encoding the same CDR3. The chain links TRBV18 to TRBJ2-3, with no clear D. Trimming stripped 2 bases from V and 0 bases from J, with 0 bases between. Germline loops: CDR1 KGHSH, CDR2 LQKENI. The length of the CDR3 is 12 residues. The CDR3 region has the DNA TGTGCCAGCTCACCAAGCACAGATACGCAGTATTTT. It yields the protein CASSPSTDTQYF. Full variable domain (outside the CDR3, taken from reference TRBV18 and TRBJ2-3): NAGVMQNPRHLVRRRGQEARLRCSPMKGHSHVYWYRQLPEEGLKFMVYLQKENIIDESGMPKERFSAEFPKEGPSILRIQQVVRGDSAAYFCASSPSTDTQYFGPGTRLTVL.

The genes are TRBV5-1 and TRBJ1-1; 7 nucleotides match TRBD1. Germline V gene sequence: CDR1 SGHRS, CDR2 YFSETQ. Germline trimming cut 0 bases from V and 3 bases from J; bases unmatched to any gene: 5. The CDR3 length is 15 residues. CDR3 in amino acids: CASSLEWGQHTEAFF. The CDR3 DNA reads TGCGCCAGCAGCTTGGAATGGGGACAGCACACTGAAGCTTTCTTT.

The V gene is TRBV6-4, the J gene TRBJ2-1, with 11 bases lining up with TRBD2. Germline-derived CDR1 and CDR2 are MRHNA and SNTAGT. CDR3 size: 15 residues. The V segment lost 3 bases and the J segment 7 bases; nucleotides outside the gene matches: 5. The CDR3 sequence is CASSEVAGGPNEQFF. The CDR3 DNA is TGTGCCAGCAGTGAGGTAGCGGGGGGGCCTAATGAGCAGTTCTTC.

This chain joins TRBV7-3 and TRBJ1-2; possibly TRBD1 for D (6 bases). V lost 5 bases and J lost 8, with 15 bases in between. This CDR3 is built from 13 residues. Germline CDR1 is SGHTA and CDR2 is FQGTGA. The CDR3 here is CASSPRGREGYTF. The CDR3 DNA reads TGTGCCAGCAGCCCTCGGGGGCGCGAGGGCTACACCTTC.

The chain employs TRBV6-5 and TRBJ1-1; no firm D call. V lost 8 bases and J 8 bases, leaving 6 bases between the germline ends. Germline CDR1 and CDR2: MNHEY and SVGAGI. The CDR3 runs to 9 residues. CDR3 nucleotide sequence: TGTGCCAGCGGCAGGGAAGCTTTCTTT. Amino acid sequence: CASGREAFF.

The chain has TRBV7-9 and TRBJ2-7; 8 nucleotides align to TRBD1. V trimming: 5 bases; J trimming: 5 bases; junction bases outside the gene matches: 14. The CDR3 runs to 16 residues. Germline loops: CDR1 SEHNR, CDR2 FQNEAQ (reference sequence). The CDR3 region has the DNA TGTGCCAGCAGCCTAGGAGGACAGGGAGATTATGACGAGCAGTACTTC. Its protein is CASSLGGQGDYDEQYF.

This sequence joins TRBV18 and TRBJ1-2; possibly TRBD1 for D (6 bases). Trimming removed 4 bases from V and 0 bases from J, with 9 bases in between. The CDR3 loop spans 14 amino acids. The germline CDR1 and CDR2 sequences are KGHSH and LQKENI. This chain's CDR3 is CASSQQGTNYGYTF. CDR3 nucleotide sequence: TGTGCCAGCTCACAACAGGGTACTAACTATGGCTACACCTTC.

The chain is built from TRBV13 and TRBJ1-3; D not certain. Germline-derived CDR1 and CDR2 are PRHDT and FYEKMQ (reference sequence). Trimming shortened V by 0 bases and J by 0 bases, and 3 bases separated the two germline ends. The CDR3 is made up of 14 amino acids. The CDR3 protein is CASSLGDSGNTIYF. CDR3 nucleotide sequence: TGTGCCAGCAGCTTAGGAGACTCTGGAAACACCATATATTTT.

The chain has TRBV25-1 and TRBJ1-2, with a possible D match to TRBD1 (5 bases). CDR1 is MGHDK, CDR2 SYGVNS, per germline. V was shortened by 2 bases and J by 1 base, with 14 bases between the two germline ends. The CDR3 consists of 16 residues. This chain's CDR3 is CASSEGGTGGNYGYTF. CDR3 DNA: TGTGCCAGCAGTGAAGGAGGAACGGGGGGTAACTATGGCTACACCTTC.

The genes are TRBV29-1 and TRBJ1-2; TRBD1 matches at 7 bases. Germline assignment: CDR1 SQVTM and CDR2 ANQGSEA. The trim removed 2 bases at V and 7 bases at J, leaving 16 bases unmatched. The CDR3 has 16 amino acids. This CDR3 reads CSVELQADRAGSGYTF. The CDR3 DNA sequence: TGCAGCGTTGAACTTCAAGCAGACAGGGCGGGTAGTGGCTACACCTTC.

The rearrangement joins TRBV7-3 to TRBJ2-2, with D perhaps TRBD2 (5 bases). Germline values: CDR1 SGHTA, CDR2 FQGTGA. The CDR3 spans 15 residues. V lost 1 base to trimming and J lost 8 bases, with 14 bases between them. The CDR3 protein is CASSLNGRGLGELFF. The CDR3 coding sequence is TGTGCCAGCAGCTTAAATGGACGCGGGTTGGGGGAGCTGTTTTTT. Drawing the rest from reference TRBV7-3 and TRBJ2-2, the complete variable domain is GAGVSQTPSNKVTEKGKYVELRCDPISGHTALYWYRQSLGQGPEFLIYFQGTGAADDSGLPNDRFFAVRPEGSVSTLKIQRTERGDSAVYLCASSLNGRGLGELFFGEGSRLTVL.